The text below deals with one T cell receptor beta chain. The data derive from a study of Graves' ophthalmopathy and Graves' hyperthyroidism. This CDR3 has 16 residues. CDR1 and CDR2 (germline): LGHNA, YNFKEQ. The ends were cut back, 11 bases at V and 5 bases at J, with 27 bases in the middle. The authors amplified TCR beta CDR3 regions from RNA transcripts. HTBI primers were used in a first-round RT-PCR, which preceded a second-round multiplex PCR. TCRdb used MiXCR to reprocess the multiplex PCR reads, holding one entry per CDR3 protein. The sample lists almost 750,000 distinct CDR3 sequences; 40% were seen once.

The chain is built from TRBV4-2 and TRBJ2-5; D gene unclear. Sequenced sample: peripheral blood. This clonotype was obtained from an adult man with Graves' ophthalmopathy. In nucleotides, the CDR3 is TGTGCCTGGAGTGTATGGTCCGGGTTCGGTCGGGAGACCCAGTACTTC. It codes for CAWSVWSGFGRETQYF.